Below, 19 T cell receptor beta chains from the same sample are listed, as sequenced in a study of blood T cell repertoires in COVID-19. Profiling relied on immunoSEQ multiplex PCR, and the TCRdb table lists in-frame clones only, not all of them. The table lists about 170,000 clones, 70% to 85% of them singletons, with around 7% in the top ten. Sample: peripheral blood. These receptors were taken from a man at least 80 years old with COVID-19, enrolled during active disease.

This chain connects TRBV11-2 to TRBJ2-3; 15 nucleotides agree with TRBD2. V shed 0 bases and J 6 bases; nucleotides not matched to a gene: 13. The CDR3 contains 20 residues. Per the germline V gene, CDR1 is SGHAT and CDR2 is FQNNGV. CDR3 sequence reads: CASSLDPRTSGGAPRDTQYF. CDR3 nucleotide sequence: TGTGCCAGCAGCTTAGATCCGAGGACTAGCGGGGGGGCCCCCAGGGATACGCAGTATTTT.

The gene calls are TRBV18 and TRBJ1-1; D is ambiguous. The CDR3 contains 14 residues. The germline gives CDR1 KGHSH, CDR2 LQKENI. Trimming removed 0 bases at V and 1 base at J, with 6 bases between. CDR3 protein: CASSPPMANTEAFF. The CDR3 DNA sequence: TGTGCCAGCTCACCACCGATGGCGAACACTGAAGCTTTCTTT.

The chain couples TRBV5-1 to TRBJ2-2, with D unresolved. CDR1 and CDR2 (germline): SGHRS, YFSETQ. Deletions cut 4 bases from V and 5 bases from J, with 6 bases between. The CDR3 covers 12 residues. CDR3: CASSVQTGELFF. In DNA, the CDR3 is TGCGCCAGCAGCGTACAGACCGGGGAGCTGTTTTTT.

This clone was recorded at least ten times. This rearrangement joins TRBV7-9 to TRBJ1-5; no definite D call. Germline V gene data show CDR1 as SEHNR and CDR2 as FQNEAQ (reference sequence). CDR3 length: 13 residues. V was clipped by 6 bases and J by 2 bases, with 8 bases between them. The CDR3 nucleotides are TGTGCCAGCAGTCCCAGCGGCAATCAGCCCCAGCATTTT. This translates into CASSPSGNQPQHF. The full variable domain, with the rest looked up from reference TRBV7-9 and TRBJ1-5, is DTGVSQNPRHKITKRGQNVTFRCDPISEHNRLYWYRQTLGQGPEFLTYFQNEAQLEKSRLLSDRFSAERPKGSFSTLEIQRTEQGDSAMYLCASSPSGNQPQHFGDGTRLSIL.

The V call is TRBV4-2, the J call TRBJ2-5; 9 bases map to TRBD1. The CDR3 extends over 15 amino acids. J lost 3 bases, V lost 4 bases, and 6 bases had no gene match. CDR1 is LGHNA, CDR2 YNFKEQ, per germline. CDR3 coding DNA: TGTGCCAGCAGCCCACCGGGACAGGGTAAAGAGACCCAGTACTTC. It translates to CASSPPGQGKETQYF.

The V gene is TRBV7-8, the J gene TRBJ2-5; perhaps TRBD2 as D (6 bases). CDR3 length equals 13 residues. V dropped 3 bases and J dropped 5 bases, with 10 bases sitting between them. The germline CDR1 and CDR2 sequences are SGHVS and FQNEAQ. The CDR3 is CASSFGGYETQYF. CDR3 coding DNA: TGTGCCAGCAGCTTCGGGGGATACGAGACCCAGTACTTC.

In regard to this clone: One junction end disagrees with the germline gene, perhaps due to a read error. CDR3 loop: CASSLWTGGPSDF. The CDR3 DNA reads TGTGCCAGCAGTTTATGGACAGGGGGACCCTCGGATTTT. The rearrangement joins TRBV28 to TRBJ1-5; TRBD1 aligns across 9 bases. The length of the CDR3 is 13 residues. Germline V gives CDR1 MDHEN, CDR2 SYDVKM.

The chain's CDR3 is CATSDLKGQETQYF. CDR3 DNA sequence: TGTGCCACCAGTGATTTAAAGGGGCAAGAGACCCAGTACTTC. The chain employs TRBV24-1 and TRBJ2-5; TRBD1 might be the D (5 bases). CDR3 size: 14 residues. Germline V CDR1 and CDR2: KGHDR, SFDVKD. Trimming left V 1 base short and J 2 bases short, with 7 bases between.

The V gene is TRBV12-3 or TRBV12-4, the J gene TRBJ1-1; D call uncertain. The CDR3 is made up of 12 amino acids. Trimming took off 5 bases at V and 5 bases at J, with 9 bases between the two ends. The CDR3 coding sequence is TGTGCCAGCAGTCCCTGGACTACTGAAGCTTTCTTT. It codes for CASSPWTTEAFF.

Points on this clone: Distinct nucleotide sequences in the sample also encode this CDR3. The J gene is TRBJ2-1, the V gene TRBV5-1, with no clear D. The germline V gene encodes CDR1 SGHRS and CDR2 YFSETQ. This CDR3 region has 13 residues. Trimming left V 0 bases short and J 7 bases short, with 8 bases between. This chain's CDR3 is CASSLVSGNEQFF. In nucleotides, the CDR3 is TGCGCCAGCAGCTTGGTTTCCGGGAATGAGCAGTTCTTC.

About this clone itself: The same CDR3 arises from other DNA sequences in this sample as well. The rearrangement joins TRBV5-1 to TRBJ1-5; a weak D match, TRBD1 (5 bases). The CDR3 length is 15 residues. Deletions cut 0 bases from V and 0 bases from J, with 7 bases between. Germline V CDR1 and CDR2: SGHRS, YFSETQ. CDR3 DNA: TGCGCCAGCAGCTTGGGGGGGGATAGCAATCAGCCCCAGCATTTT. Its translation: CASSLGGDSNQPQHF.

This sequence joins TRBV29-1 and TRBJ1-2; a possible D gene is TRBD1 (5 bases). V dropped 5 bases and J dropped 4 bases, with 11 bases sitting between them. Looked up from germline, CDR1 is SQVTM and CDR2 is ANQGSEA. The CDR3 runs to 12 residues. This CDR3 reads CSVQEGVYGYTF. Written as DNA, the CDR3 is TGCAGCGTTCAGGAAGGGGTCTATGGCTACACCTTC. Using reference TRBV29-1 and TRBJ1-2 for the parts outside the CDR3, the full variable domain is SAVISQKPSRDICQRGTSLTIQCQVDSQVTMMFWYRQQPGQSLTLIATANQGSEATYESGFVIDKFPISRPNLTFSTLTVSNMSPEDSSIYLCSVQEGVYGYTFGSGTRLTVV.

This clone was counted once. J is TRBJ2-3 and V is TRBV5-1, with 7 bases lining up with TRBD2. With 4 bases clipped from V and 4 bases from J, the junction kept 3 bases outside the gene matches. This CDR3 contains 13 residues. Per germline, CDR1 SGHRS and CDR2 YFSETQ. The DNA for the CDR3 is TGCGCCAGCAGCCGGGGAGGGGCAGATACGCAGTATTTT. The encoded protein is CASSRGGADTQYF.

The rearrangement links TRBV6-5 to TRBJ2-2, with 8 bases fitting TRBD1. CDR3 length equals 15 residues. Germline V gene data show CDR1 as MNHEY and CDR2 as SVGAGI. J was trimmed by 5 bases and V by 6 bases; bases with no gene match: 8. The CDR3 DNA reads TGTGCCAGCAGGCCTCCCTGGACAGGGACCGGGGAGCTGTTTTTT. As protein: CASRPPWTGTGELFF.

The chain uses TRBV5-1 and TRBJ2-2, with 8 bases fitting TRBD1. Trimming removed 2 bases from V and 6 bases from J; junction bases left unmatched: 6. The germline V gene encodes CDR1 SGHRS and CDR2 YFSETQ. This CDR3 is 15 amino acids long. CDR3: CASSLLTGGAGELFF. CDR3 bases: TGCGCCAGCAGCTTATTAACAGGGGGAGCCGGGGAGCTGTTTTTT. The full variable domain, in which reference TRBV5-1 and TRBJ2-2 provide the parts outside the CDR3, is KAGVTQTPRYLIKTRGQQVTLSCSPISGHRSVSWYQQTPGQGLQFLFEYFSETQRNKGNFPGRFSGRQFSNSRSEMNVSTLELGDSALYLCASSLLTGGAGELFFGEGSRLTVL.

This clone was counted a few times. This chain joins TRBV6-2 or TRBV6-3 and TRBJ2-1; a weak D match, TRBD2 (8 bases). The CDR3 length is 15 residues. CDR1 MNHEY and CDR2 SVGEGT come from the germline V gene. The V and J ends lost 6 bases and 6 bases respectively, with 18 bases between them. The CDR3: CASSPGRGQVNEQFF. The CDR3 DNA sequence: TGTGCCAGCAGCCCCGGGAGGGGGCAAGTCAATGAGCAGTTCTTC.

This chain uses TRBV3-1 (or the pseudogene TRBV3-2) with TRBJ2-1, with 7 bases that match TRBD1. CDR3 size: 15 residues. V dropped 4 bases and J dropped 5; count of bases not matched to a gene: 8. Germline lookup yields CDR1 LGHDT and CDR2 YNNKEL (reference sequence). CDR3 sequence: CASSLSGTEDNEQFF. CDR3 nucleotide sequence: TGTGCCAGCAGCCTCTCCGGGACAGAAGACAATGAGCAGTTCTTC.

This clone was seen a few times. The chain uses TRBV6-2 or TRBV6-3 and TRBJ1-6, with TRBD1 as a possible D gene (5 bases). V gave up 4 bases and J gave up 8 bases, with 6 bases separating them. CDR1 and CDR2 (germline): MNHEY, SVGEGT. CDR3 length equals 12 residues. CDR3 coding DNA: TGTGCCAGCAGTTCCAGGGATTCACCCCTCCACTTT. Residues: CASSSRDSPLHF.

This clone has ten or more counts. V gene TRBV29-1 combines with J gene TRBJ1-1; 9 nucleotides match TRBD1. The junction had 9 bases not matched to a gene; V was cut back by 7 bases and J by 6 bases. Looked up from germline, CDR1 is SQVTM and CDR2 is ANQGSEA. CDR3 length equals 13 residues. The CDR3 is CSGRGQGISEAFF. As DNA, the CDR3 is TGCAGCGGGAGGGGACAGGGAATTTCTGAAGCTTTCTTT.